This T cell receptor (beta chain) was sequenced for a study of OX40 agonist ivuxolimab in advanced cancers. Sampling of blood occurred at baseline, cycle 4 day 1, and cycle 7 day 1. V was clipped by 6 bases and J by 0 bases; unmatched bases: 4. CDR3 length: 16 residues. The germline V gene encodes CDR1 KGHSH and CDR2 LQKENI. Regarding the study as a whole: Clonal expansion was seen in CD4+ and CD8+ blood T cells by week 6 at 0.1 to 3.0 mg/kg. Partial responders receiving 0.1-3.0 mg/kg showed among the lowest clonal expansion.

Details on this clone: Its specificity is unknown. The same CDR3 arises from other DNA sequences in this sample as well.

Generated by immunoSEQ multiplex PCR, the TCRdb table keeps only in-frame clones and is missing some. The sample has approximately 32,000 clones, roughly nine tenths seen once; the top ten hold 9.1%. The chain employs TRBV18 and TRBJ2-1, with 11 bases lining up with TRBD2. The input for sequencing was CD4+ or CD8+ T cells sorted from blood, taken in a trial of the OX40 agonist ivuxolimab. The origin of this receptor is an adult with an advanced solid tumor such as melanoma, head and neck, liver or kidney cancer. The chain's CDR3 is CASSPTSGSSYNEQFF. CDR3 coding DNA: TGTGCCAGCTCGCCCACTAGCGGGAGCTCCTACAATGAGCAGTTCTTC.